The 14 T cell receptor beta chains below come from one sample, sequenced in a study of blood T cell repertoires in COVID-19. Libraries were prepared by immunoSEQ multiplex PCR; TCRdb keeps only in-frame clonotypes and omits some of them. The sample holds fewer than 400,000 clones, around 90% seen once. The sequencing input was PBMCs or T cells enriched from blood (not recorded which). The receptors come from a man younger than 45 who had recovered from COVID-19.

This chain uses TRBV23-1 with TRBJ2-5, with D possibly matching TRBD1 (6 bases). TRBV23-1 belongs to the ORF category, with a function that is uncertain. The length of the CDR3 is 13 residues. V lost 3 bases and J 5 bases, leaving 10 bases between the germline ends. The CDR3 DNA reads TGCGCCAGCAGTCATGACAGGCGGGAGACCCAGTACTTC. It encodes CASSHDRRETQYF.

The chain carries TRBV6-5 and TRBJ2-7; possible D gene TRBD1, 6 bases. Germline V gene data show CDR1 as MNHEY and CDR2 as SVGAGI. Trimming stripped 0 bases from V and 5 bases from J, with 14 bases between. The CDR3 runs 15 residues. The CDR3, as DNA: TGTGCCAGCAGTTACTCGACAGGCTTAGGGAACGAGCAGTACTTC. Its translation is CASSYSTGLGNEQYF.

The CDR3 coding sequence is TGTGCCAGCAGCCAAGGCCTACGAGATGGCTACACCTTC. Translated, it gives CASSQGLRDGYTF. The chain is built from TRBV3-1 (or the pseudogene TRBV3-2) and TRBJ1-2; D not resolved. Trimming pared 1 base from V and 6 bases from J, leaving 9 bases between. Germline-derived CDR1 and CDR2 are LGHDT and YNNKEL (reference sequence). CDR3 length equals 13 residues.

V and J are TRBV28 and TRBJ1-1; no reliable D call. There are 11 residues in the CDR3. V lost 7 bases to trimming and J lost 2 bases, with 5 bases between them. Germline V gene sequence: CDR1 MDHEN, CDR2 SYDVKM. CDR3 loop: CASNRNTEAFF. The CDR3 bases are TGTGCCAGCAACAGAAACACTGAAGCTTTCTTT.

This chain uses TRBV6-5 with TRBJ2-7; D remains ambiguous. The CDR3 contains 15 residues. V dropped 2 bases and J dropped 0 bases, with 11 bases sitting between them. Looked up from germline, CDR1 is MNHEY and CDR2 is SVGAGI. The CDR3 nucleotides are TGTGCCAGCAGTTACGGGCAGTTTAACTCCTACGAGCAGTACTTC. It encodes CASSYGQFNSYEQYF.

This clone was seen only once. The rearrangement uses TRBV7-8 and TRBJ1-5; D gene ambiguous. The CDR3 is 17 residues long. The V end lost 7 bases, the J end lost 7 bases, and 26 bases lay between the germline ends. CDR1 and CDR2 from the germline V gene are SGHVS and FQNEAQ. The CDR3 bases are TGTGCCAGCACACCTAGGGTCGGGGATTCAGAAGTACAGCCCCAGCATTTT. It specifies CASTPRVGDSEVQPQHF.

The chain is built from TRBV7-3 and TRBJ2-5; 8 bases match TRBD1. Germline V gives CDR1 SGHTA, CDR2 FQGTGA. This CDR3 contains 14 residues. Trimming cost V 3 bases and J 5 bases; bases outside gene matches: 5. Here the CDR3 DNA reads TGTGCCAGCAGCTTGACAGGGGTGCAGGAGACCCAGTACTTC. Its translation is CASSLTGVQETQYF. The full variable domain, with the rest looked up from reference TRBV7-3 and TRBJ2-5, is GAGVSQTPSNKVTEKGKYVELRCDPISGHTALYWYRQSLGQGPEFLIYFQGTGAADDSGLPNDRFFAVRPEGSVSTLKIQRTERGDSAVYLCASSLTGVQETQYFGPGTRLLVL.

The CDR3 region has the DNA TGTGCCAGCAGTGAAACCGGGTCCCAAGAGACCCAGTACTTC. Its protein product is CASSETGSQETQYF. The V gene is TRBV2, the J gene TRBJ2-5; D is undetermined. The CDR3 is made up of 14 amino acids. Trimming took 2 bases from V and 1 from J, leaving 8 bases between them. Germline V gene lookup returns CDR1 SNHLY and CDR2 FYNNEI.

The genes are TRBV9 and TRBJ2-7; possible D gene TRBD2, 5 bases. Trimming took off 0 bases at V and 2 bases at J, with 12 bases between the two ends. In germline, CDR1 is SGDLS, CDR2 YYNGEE. This CDR3 has 15 amino acids. The CDR3 loop is CASSVGVAKTYEQYF. For the CDR3, the DNA is TGTGCCAGCAGCGTAGGGGTAGCGAAAACCTACGAGCAGTACTTC.

The gene calls are TRBV5-1 and TRBJ2-3; 9 positions agree with TRBD2. Germline CDR1 and CDR2: SGHRS and YFSETQ. After removal of 0 bases from V and 4 bases from J, the junction contained 6 bases not matched to a gene. The CDR3 covers 16 residues. CDR3 amino acids: CASSLASGGPPDTQYF. In DNA form, the CDR3 reads TGCGCCAGCAGCTTGGCCAGCGGGGGGCCCCCAGATACGCAGTATTTT. The full variable domain, completed using reference TRBV5-1 and TRBJ2-3, is KAGVTQTPRYLIKTRGQQVTLSCSPISGHRSVSWYQQTPGQGLQFLFEYFSETQRNKGNFPGRFSGRQFSNSRSEMNVSTLELGDSALYLCASSLASGGPPDTQYFGPGTRLTVL.

This rearrangement joins TRBV19 to TRBJ1-1; the D gene is possibly TRBD1 (6 bases). This CDR3 has 14 amino acids. V was cut by 5 bases and J by 4 bases, with 14 bases left in between. Germline lookup yields CDR1 LNHDA and CDR2 SQIVND (reference sequence). CDR3 bases: TGTGCCAGTAGTTCGTCAGGGACACCCACTGAAGCTTTCTTT. This encodes CASSSSGTPTEAFF.

Regarding this clone: This sample also contains other DNA sequences that code for the same CDR3. This chain links TRBV10-3 with TRBJ1-4; no reliable D call. The germline CDR1 and CDR2 sequences are ENHRY and SYGVKD. This CDR3 is built from 14 residues. Trimming took off 0 bases at V and 2 bases at J, with 4 bases between the two ends. The CDR3 bases are TGTGCCATCAGTGAGTCCGGGACTAATGAAAAACTGTTTTTT. This codes for CAISESGTNEKLFF.

The chain has TRBV6-5 and TRBJ1-2, with TRBD1 matching over 12 bases. The CDR3 has 13 amino acids. J gave up 9 bases and V 4 bases, and 3 bases lay outside the gene matches. Germline CDR1 reads MNHEY; CDR2 reads SVGAGI. The CDR3 is CASSSGQGARYTF. The CDR3 bases are TGTGCCAGCAGTTCGGGACAGGGGGCACGCTACACCTTC.

The chain carries TRBV15 and TRBJ1-5; D unresolved. CDR3 length: 13 amino acids. V lost 6 bases and J 3 bases, leaving 9 bases between the germline ends. Germline CDR1 and CDR2: LNHNV and YYDKDF (reference sequence). In nucleotides, the CDR3 is TGTGCCACCAGTGCAGTTAACAATCAGCCCCAGCATTTT. Translation: CATSAVNNQPQHF.